The clone carrying this T cell receptor beta chain was seen just once. The sample belongs to a study of T cell changes during pregnancy in multiple sclerosis. The CDR3 spans 14 residues. Trimming pared 0 bases from V and 7 bases from J, leaving 10 bases between. Germline loops: CDR1 LNHDA, CDR2 SQIVND (reference sequence). Sequenced by immunoSEQ multiplex PCR; TCRdb stores in-frame clones only, minus some. Here the sample spans roughly 57,000 clones, approximately 90% being singletons. The chain carries TRBV19 and TRBJ2-4; possible D gene TRBD2, 5 bases. The source is a female donor with multiple sclerosis, enrolled in a pregnancy study. The sequencing used CD4+ T cells from peripheral blood mononuclear cells, collected after pregnancy. The CDR3 sequence is CASSIDPGGNIQYF. CDR3 DNA: TGTGCCAGTAGTATAGACCCGGGCGGGAACATTCAGTACTTC. Variable domain in full (rest from reference TRBV19 and TRBJ2-4): DGGITQSPKYLFRKEGQNVTLSCEQNLNHDAMYWYRQDPGQGLRLIYYSQIVNDFQKGDIAEGYSVSREKKESFPLTVTSAQKNPTAFYLCASSIDPGGNIQYFGAGTRLSVL.